These 20 T cell receptor beta chains were all obtained from the same sample, sequenced in a study of lymphopenia after photon versus proton radiotherapy. The repertoire was sequenced with immunoSEQ multiplex PCR; TCRdb's copy has only in-frame clones and lacks some. The table has about 160,000 clones, around 85% seen once. The material was peripheral blood, obtained from a patient treated with photon-based radiotherapy. Receptors originate from a man aged 45-60 years with gastric cancer.

The gene calls are TRBV7-9 and TRBJ1-3, with a weak D call TRBD1 (5 bases). Per the germline V gene, CDR1 is SEHNR and CDR2 is FQNEAQ (reference sequence). The CDR3 loop spans 16 amino acids. The V and J ends lost 5 bases and 1 base respectively, with 15 bases between them. The CDR3 loop reads CASSTGRPSSGNTIYF. The CDR3 region has the DNA TGTGCCAGCAGCACGGGACGGCCAAGTTCTGGAAACACCATATATTTT.

V is TRBV4-2 and J is TRBJ2-7; D uncertain. The CDR3 runs 14 residues. V lost 2 bases, J lost 2 bases, and 10 bases lay in between. Germline assignment: CDR1 LGHNA and CDR2 YNFKEQ. The CDR3 loop is CASSQRLRPYEQYF. CDR3 DNA: TGTGCCAGCAGCCAACGCCTGAGGCCCTACGAGCAGTACTTC.

The chain is built from TRBV19 and TRBJ1-1; a possible D gene is TRBD1 (5 bases). The CDR3 loop spans 15 amino acids. Germline V lookup: CDR1 LNHDA, CDR2 SQIVND (reference sequence). Trimming removed 5 bases at V and 0 bases at J, with 13 bases between. The CDR3 protein is CASSYTAGLNTEAFF. CDR3 in DNA: TGTGCCAGTAGTTACACGGCAGGGTTGAACACTGAAGCTTTCTTT.

V and J are TRBV19 and TRBJ1-4, with D hard to call. V was trimmed by 4 bases and J by 0 bases, leaving 15 bases between them. There are 17 residues in the CDR3. Germline V lookup: CDR1 LNHDA, CDR2 SQIVND (reference sequence). The CDR3 bases are TGTGCCAGTAGTAACCCACAGACTCAGCCAACTAATGAAAAACTGTTTTTT. This gives the protein CASSNPQTQPTNEKLFF.

The chain employs TRBV7-3 and TRBJ1-5, with D unclear. Germline lookup yields CDR1 SGHTA and CDR2 FQGTGA. The CDR3 sequence is 13 residues long. V was shortened by 0 bases and J by 3 bases, with 3 bases between the two germline ends. CDR3 sequence: CASSLTANQPQHF. The CDR3 nucleotides read TGTGCCAGCAGCTTAACGGCCAATCAGCCCCAGCATTTT.

The chain recombines TRBV29-1 with TRBJ2-3; 7 bases fit TRBD1. This CDR3 region has 14 residues. V lost 5 bases to trimming and J lost 1 base; unmatched junction nucleotides: 6. Germline V gene lookup returns CDR1 SQVTM and CDR2 ANQGSEA. In nucleotides, the CDR3 is TGCAGCGTTAACGGACAGGCGGGCACAGATACGCAGTATTTT. It specifies CSVNGQAGTDTQYF.

The chain recombines TRBV6-5 with TRBJ1-1; possible D gene TRBD1, 6 bases. CDR1 is MNHEY, CDR2 SVGAGI, per germline. The germline V and J ends were trimmed by 2 bases and 0 bases, with 10 bases remaining between them. This CDR3 region has 15 residues. This chain's CDR3 is CASSYGGLMNTEAFF. CDR3 coding DNA: TGTGCCAGCAGTTACGGGGGCCTCATGAACACTGAAGCTTTCTTT.

In its sample, this clone was seen a few times. V is TRBV7-9 and J is TRBJ1-4, with D tentatively TRBD1 (6 bases). The germline V gene has CDR1 SEHNR and CDR2 FQNEAQ (reference sequence). Trimming left V 2 bases short and J 1 base short, with 14 bases between. The CDR3 extends over 17 amino acids. This CDR3 reads CASSLSSQGITNEKLFF. In DNA, the CDR3 is TGTGCCAGCAGCTTAAGTAGTCAGGGGATAACTAATGAAAAACTGTTTTTT.

V usage is TRBV5-4 and J usage is TRBJ2-1; 10 positions agree with TRBD2. The germline CDR1 and CDR2 sequences are SGHNT and YYREEE (reference sequence). CDR3 length: 18 residues. Losses at the gene ends were 3 bases for V and 2 bases for J; bases not matched to a gene: 11. The chain's CDR3 is CASSSSGSSGPAYNEQFF. DNA for the CDR3: TGTGCCAGCAGCTCTAGCGGGAGTAGCGGCCCCGCCTACAATGAGCAGTTCTTC.

This chain connects TRBV5-6 to TRBJ1-2; maybe TRBD1 (5 bases). This CDR3 contains 15 residues. V lost 4 bases to trimming and J lost 5 bases, with 18 bases between them. Germline values: CDR1 SGHDT, CDR2 YYEEEE. The CDR3 bases are TGTGCCAGCAGCCCCGGACACTTAGGACGATATGGCTACACCTTC. It is translated as CASSPGHLGRYGYTF.

The chain couples TRBV18 to TRBJ1-3, with 7 bases aligning to TRBD1. This CDR3 has 18 residues. J gave up 0 bases and V 3 bases, and 11 bases lay outside the gene matches. Germline loops: CDR1 KGHSH, CDR2 LQKENI. This chain's CDR3 is CASSPFTGQALSGNTIYF. The CDR3 region has the DNA TGTGCCAGCTCACCTTTTACCGGACAGGCCCTCTCTGGAAACACCATATATTTT.

The chain uses TRBV19 and TRBJ2-1; weak D call: TRBD2 (6 bases). This CDR3 has 18 residues. The germline gives CDR1 LNHDA, CDR2 SQIVND (reference sequence). V lost 4 bases and J lost 1, with 20 bases in between. CDR3: CASSRPARWGDSYNEQFF. Here the CDR3 DNA reads TGTGCCAGTAGTAGGCCCGCTCGATGGGGGGATTCCTACAATGAGCAGTTCTTC.

J is TRBJ2-7 and V is TRBV6-5, with a possible D match to TRBD1 (6 bases). The ends were cut back, 2 bases at V and 2 bases at J, with 10 bases in the middle. Germline V gene sequence: CDR1 MNHEY, CDR2 SVGAGI. The CDR3 is 14 amino acids. The CDR3 DNA follows: TGTGCCAGCAGTTACGGGGACACTACCTACGAGCAGTACTTC. Translating gives CASSYGDTTYEQYF.

This clone is a singleton in its sample. The same CDR3 also results from other DNA sequences found in this sample. V usage is TRBV10-3 and J usage is TRBJ2-7, with unresolved D. V shed 0 bases and J shed 2 bases, with 2 bases lying between them. CDR3 length equals 12 residues. CDR1 and CDR2 (germline): ENHRY, SYGVKD. The CDR3 DNA reads TGTGCCATCAGTGAGTCGACCTACGAGCAGTACTTC. Translated, it gives CAISESTYEQYF.

This sequence joins TRBV7-2 and TRBJ2-5; 7 bases are a match to TRBD1. This CDR3 comprises 13 residues. The junction had 1 base not matched to a gene; V was cut back by 4 bases and J by 2 bases. CDR1 is SGHTA, CDR2 FQGNSA, per germline. The CDR3 nucleotides are TGTGCCAGCAGCTGGGGACAGCAAGAGACCCAGTACTTC. Its translation: CASSWGQQETQYF.

The CDR3 sequence is CASSFWDQSYNEQFF. Written as DNA, the CDR3 is TGTGCCAGCAGCTTTTGGGACCAGTCCTACAATGAGCAGTTCTTC. The rearrangement links TRBV5-5 to TRBJ2-1, with D possibly called TRBD1 or TRBD2 (5 bases each). V gave up 2 bases and J gave up 1 base, with 10 bases separating them. CDR1 is SGHKS and CDR2 is YYEKEE in the germline V gene (reference sequence). The CDR3 has 15 amino acids. Using reference TRBV5-5 and TRBJ2-1 for the parts outside the CDR3, the full variable domain is DAGVTQSPTHLIKTRGQQVTLRCSPISGHKSVSWYQQVLGQGPQFIFQYYEKEERGRGNFPDRFSARQFPNYSSELNVNALLLGDSALYLCASSFWDQSYNEQFFGPGTRLTVL.

The rearrangement joins TRBV6-4 to TRBJ2-2; D might be TRBD1 or TRBD2, each matching 5 bases. Germline assignment: CDR1 MRHNA and CDR2 SNTAGT. Trimming took 0 bases from V and 5 from J, leaving 13 bases between them. The CDR3 is 16 amino acids. CDR3 sequence: CASSDSRGSGTGELFF. CDR3 nucleotides: TGTGCCAGCAGTGACTCGAGAGGGTCAGGGACCGGGGAGCTGTTTTTT.

The V and J genes are TRBV19 and TRBJ2-3; weak D call: TRBD1 (6 bases). The CDR3 totals 15 residues. In germline, CDR1 is LNHDA, CDR2 SQIVND (reference sequence). Trimming took 5 bases from V and 1 from J, leaving 13 bases between them. The DNA for the CDR3 is TGTGCCAGTAGTCTCTCCGCAGGGGGCACAGATACGCAGTATTTT. Translated: CASSLSAGGTDTQYF.

This chain uses TRBV25-1 with TRBJ2-1; 8 nucleotides align to TRBD2. The V segment lost 3 bases and the J segment 3 bases; nucleotides outside the gene matches: 4. Germline values: CDR1 MGHDK, CDR2 SYGVNS. The CDR3 is 15 amino acids. CDR3 nucleotides: TGTGCCAGCAGTGATAAGCGGGAGATCTACAATGAGCAGTTCTTC. Encoded protein: CASSDKREIYNEQFF.

This sequence joins TRBV4-1 and TRBJ1-1; the D is unclear. The V gene's germline CDR1 is MGHRA and CDR2 YSYEKL. Trimming removed 0 bases at V and 13 bases at J, with 12 bases between. The CDR3 is 12 residues long. The CDR3 DNA reads as TGCGCCAGCAGCCAAGATCCTGGAAAGGTTTTCTTT. Translation gives CASSQDPGKVFF.